Shown below are 14 T cell receptor beta chains from a single sample sequenced in a study of blood T cell dynamics during melanoma immunotherapy. The repertoire was sequenced with immunoSEQ multiplex PCR; TCRdb's copy has only in-frame clones and lacks some. The sample holds 11,000 to 15,000 clones, 75% to 90% seen once. Time point noted: week 3, after first cycle of checkpoint inhibitor. Source: blood, taken from a patient treated with checkpoint blockade. The receptors stem from a human donor with melanoma.

The chain recombines TRBV4-1 with TRBJ2-7, with unresolved D. Germline V gene lookup returns CDR1 MGHRA and CDR2 YSYEKL. The V gene lost 2 bases and the J gene lost 2 bases, with 10 bases spanning the gap. This CDR3 region has 14 residues. The CDR3 loop is CASSQTDGAYEQYF. CDR3 coding DNA: TGCGCCAGCAGCCAAACGGACGGAGCCTACGAGCAGTACTTC.

This clone turned up a few times. V gene TRBV5-1 combines with J gene TRBJ2-2; 8 bases line up with TRBD1. CDR3 length equals 17 residues. Losses at the gene ends were 4 bases for V and 4 bases for J; bases not matched to a gene: 12. The germline gives CDR1 SGHRS, CDR2 YFSETQ. Written as DNA, the CDR3 is TGCGCCAGCAGCCTTAGTCTTCGGACAGGGCCCACCGGGGAGCTGTTTTTT. Translated, it gives CASSLSLRTGPTGELFF.

The chain joins TRBV28 to TRBJ1-5; TRBD1 agrees at 7 bases. Per germline, CDR1 MDHEN and CDR2 SYDVKM. This CDR3 is 18 amino acids long. The trim removed 2 bases at V and 0 bases at J, leaving 10 bases unmatched. The CDR3 region is CASSLARDRLYSNQPQHF. In DNA, the CDR3 is TGTGCCAGCAGTTTAGCTCGGGACAGATTATATAGCAATCAGCCCCAGCATTTT. Based on the CDR3 plus reference TRBV28 and TRBJ1-5, the full variable domain is DVKVTQSSRYLVKRTGEKVFLECVQDMDHENMFWYRQDPGLGLRLIYFSYDVKMKEKGDIPEGYSVSREKKERFSLILESASTNQTSMYLCASSLARDRLYSNQPQHFGDGTRLSIL.

The chain couples TRBV6-4 to TRBJ2-1; a possible D gene is TRBD1 (6 bases). Germline V gene lookup returns CDR1 MRHNA and CDR2 SNTAGT. The CDR3 runs to 13 residues. The V end lost 6 bases, the J end lost 5 bases, and 11 bases lay between the germline ends. In DNA form, the CDR3 reads TGTGCCAGCAGCGCGACAGGTAACAATGAGCAGTTCTTC. This gives the protein CASSATGNNEQFF.

The chain is built from TRBV10-3 and TRBJ2-2; D uncertain. CDR1 is ENHRY, CDR2 SYGVKD, per germline. The germline V and J ends were trimmed by 0 bases and 4 bases, with 6 bases remaining between them. CDR3 length: 14 residues. The CDR3 here is CAISESISTGELFF. Here the CDR3 DNA reads TGTGCCATCAGTGAGTCGATTAGCACCGGGGAGCTGTTTTTT.

This clone has just one count. The V call is TRBV6-6, the J call TRBJ1-1; TRBD1 might be the D (5 bases). Germline lookup yields CDR1 MNHNY and CDR2 SVGAGI (reference sequence). V was clipped by 7 bases and J by 1 base, with 10 bases between them. The CDR3 is made up of 13 amino acids. CDR3 in amino acids: CASKGQANTEAFF. CDR3 DNA: TGTGCCAGCAAGGGGCAGGCGAACACTGAAGCTTTCTTT.

The genes are TRBV18 and TRBJ1-3; the D is unclear. Germline V gene lookup returns CDR1 KGHSH and CDR2 LQKENI. The V and J ends lost 6 bases and 0 bases respectively, with 6 bases between them. The CDR3 is made up of 13 amino acids. The CDR3 DNA reads as TGTGCCAGCTCCCTCATCTCTGGAAACACCATATATTTT. This translates into CASSLISGNTIYF.

The chain combines TRBV7-9 with TRBJ2-2; either TRBD1 or TRBD2 may fit D (5 bases each). Germline V gene lookup returns CDR1 SEHNR and CDR2 FQNEAQ (reference sequence). With 3 bases removed from V and 0 bases from J, the gap between germline ends came to 8 bases. CDR3 length: 15 amino acids. The CDR3 region is CASSFGTANTGELFF. The CDR3 nucleotides are TGTGCCAGCAGCTTCGGGACCGCGAACACCGGGGAGCTGTTTTTT.

The V and J genes are TRBV28 and TRBJ1-5; TRBD1 aligns across 10 bases. Germline CDR1 and CDR2: MDHEN and SYDVKM. The CDR3 contains 19 residues. V lost 3 bases to trimming and J lost 6 bases; unmatched junction nucleotides: 17. For the CDR3, the DNA is TGTGCCAGCAGTTTGTGGGCCCCAAGGGACAGGGGACGCCCTCAGCCCCAGCATTTT. It encodes CASSLWAPRDRGRPQPQHF.

This chain connects TRBV2 to TRBJ1-1; unclear D gene. This CDR3 is built from 12 residues. CDR1 and CDR2 from the germline V gene are SNHLY and FYNNEI. The V end was cut by 6 bases, the J end by 10 bases, with 15 bases between. CDR3 coding DNA: TGTGCCAGCAGCGATATACGAGTAGCAGCTTTCTTT. Translated: CASSDIRVAAFF.

The chain employs TRBV6-5 and TRBJ2-7, with TRBD2 matching over 7 bases. The CDR3 spans 16 residues. The V segment lost 0 bases and the J segment 6 bases; nucleotides outside the gene matches: 11. CDR1 and CDR2 from the germline V gene are MNHEY and SVGAGI. CDR3 sequence: CASSYSTFASGAEQYF. The DNA for the CDR3 is TGTGCCAGCAGTTACTCGACTTTTGCTAGCGGCGCCGAGCAGTACTTC.

The genes are TRBV18 and TRBJ1-1; D is unclear. CDR1 is KGHSH, CDR2 LQKENI, per germline. CDR3 size: 14 residues. Trimming stripped 6 bases from V and 0 bases from J, with 11 bases between. The CDR3 spells CASSTRAVNTEAFF. CDR3 DNA: TGTGCCAGCTCTACCCGGGCGGTGAACACTGAAGCTTTCTTT. Together with reference TRBV18 and TRBJ1-1, the CDR3 gives the full variable domain: NAGVMQNPRHLVRRRGQEARLRCSPMKGHSHVYWYRQLPEEGLKFMVYLQKENIIDESGMPKERFSAEFPKEGPSILRIQQVVRGDSAAYFCASSTRAVNTEAFFGQGTRLTVV.

The rearrangement links TRBV7-6 to TRBJ2-5, with D possibly being TRBD2 (6 bases). The DNA end lines up better with TRBJ2-7; the J call may be wrong. The CDR3 runs 14 residues. Germline lookup yields CDR1 SGHVS and CDR2 FNYEAQ. The CDR3: CASSLGASAYEQYF. In DNA, the CDR3 is TGTGCCAGCAGCTTAGGGGCTAGCGCCTACGAGCAGTACTTC.

The chain has TRBV29-1 and TRBJ2-3, with 9 bases that match TRBD1. This CDR3 has 14 residues. J was trimmed by 4 bases and V by 8 bases; bases with no gene match: 10. The germline gives CDR1 SQVTM, CDR2 ANQGSEA. Written as DNA, the CDR3 is TGCAGCACCTTGGGGGGACAGGGACCAGATACGCAGTATTTT. Translated, it gives CSTLGGQGPDTQYF.